This TCR beta chain was sequenced during a study of blood T cell repertoires in COVID-19. Per the germline V gene, CDR1 is KGHDR and CDR2 is SFDVKD. The V and J ends lost 6 bases and 2 bases, in that order; junction bases with no gene match: 18. CDR3 length: 18 residues. In the authors' methods: The authors estimated nucleated cell counts from reference gene primer amplification. This table comes from immunoSEQ multiplex PCR, and its TCRdb copy is limited to in-frame clones, with some not included. The DNA gave D and trimming, while V, J and clone size come from that table. Of more than 350,000 clones listed, over 75% are singletons.

This chain links TRBV24-1 with TRBJ2-7; 7 bases match TRBD2. Sequenced: PBMCs or T cells enriched from blood (not recorded which). The receptor was isolated from a woman aged 18-30 years who had been exposed to COVID-19. The CDR3 nucleotides read TGTGCCACCAGTAGATATGTCCTGGGGGGGTGGAGAACCTACGAGCAGTACTTC. This encodes CATSRYVLGGWRTYEQYF.